This TCR beta chain came from a study of shared clonotypes between healthy human individuals (dated by TCRdb to 2018 to 2021). Background on the whole study: The cohort comprised a couple of women and a few men aged 18 to 49 years. Per donor, three plates each were used for CD4 naive and CD4 memory, two for CD8 naive, and one for CD8 memory. Blood TCR repertoires of a handful of healthy adults were deeply sequenced to estimate repertoire size and the extent of clonotype sharing between individuals. To increase sequencing depth and limit assay-specific biases, different laboratories used diverse techniques to prepare libraries and sequence TCR repertoires. Each donor's leukapheresis produced roughly between roughly 0.85 and 10 billion PBMCs. Overall results and qualifications from the work: Approximately 5% of naive CD4, 3.5% of naive CD8, about 2.4% of memory CD4, and 0.4% of memory CD8 clonotypes were shared across several donors. Estimated clonotype richness was generally larger for naive than for memory subsets. Only blood was sampled, and tissue TCR repertoires likely differ from those in blood. Higher generation probabilities were observed for clonotypes shared by all four sorted-subset donors than for non-shared clonotypes. Incomplete sequencing was indicated by rarefaction of sorted-subset datasets, despite the large sequencing depth. Because the study included a small number of donors, the genetic and exposure-history diversity represented was limited. Pairwise subsampling indicated that sequencing depth was expected to affect the degree of clonotype sharing among donors.

To note about this clone: Its antigen remains undetermined. No much larger clone exists at a distance of one base, and base qualities are not known.

TCR CDR3 regions were amplified from genomic DNA by multiplex PCR using the deep immunoSEQ assay. Extracted genomic DNA from each cell subset was distributed evenly across all wells of several immunoSEQ 96-well plates, and each plate was treated as a replicate. For sorted subsets, roughly 0.2 ug genomic DNA, equal to 30,000 or so T cell genomes, was loaded into each replicate PCR. The purified libraries were quantified using a Qubit 3.0 fluorometer, sized with a Bioanalyzer 2100, and then quantified again using the KAPA Library Quantification kit. Every immunoSEQ 96-well plate was sequenced on a dedicated single-read 150-cycle Illumina NextSeq 550 flow cell. From the authors' description of their analysis: Because the immunoSEQ output held only junctional sequences and lacked quality scores, the filtering could not match the filtering applied to full-length reads. To assign V/J genes and CDR3, sequences were annotated against IMGT germline references using PyIR, a Python wrapper for IgBLAST v1.9. Any read was removed if the V/J assignment was weak (E-value above 1e-6), the CDR3 was missing, or the read contained stop codons, out-of-frame junctions, or ambiguous translated residues. A V3J clonotype was defined by an identical inferred V gene, J gene, and CDR3 amino acid sequence. Percentage overlap between repertoires was calculated by dividing the number of shared unique clonotypes by the size of the smaller repertoire. Repertoire richness was assessed with RTK rarefaction, the Chao1 estimator, and Recon v2.1 estimates of unobserved clonotypes. Generation probabilities for all TCRbeta clonotypes obtained by the gDNA method from a handful of donors were computed using OLGA. TCRdb obtained this table from immuneACCESS and retained in-frame rearrangements with V and J assigned. These tables miss some clones; where compared with another copy, unresolved V genes account for less than half of the shortfall, and the remainder is unexplained. V and J calls and clone size are given by that table; D and trimming were obtained from the DNA. This sample comprises 2,500,000 or so clones, roughly 92% of them detected only once. The ten largest clones add up to around 0.14% of the sample.

The germline V gene gives CDR1 as WSHSY and CDR2 as SAAADI. The CDR3 contains 13 residues, cysteine and phenylalanine counted. The retained sequence is limited to the CDR3, 39 bases, with the frame set at the first base. V loses 2 bases at its end and J loses 11 bases; junction bases beyond the gene matches: 8. Healthy HIV-negative adults with no recently reported acute infections or vaccinations were included as donors. All donors were Caucasian adults living in Nashville, Tennessee, USA. CD4+ T cells were enriched through magnetic negative selection, after which naive cells were positively selected on CD45RA and the remaining negative fraction served as the memory subset. Blood was obtained by leukapheresis, after which PBMCs were separated by Ficoll-Histopaque density gradient centrifugation and cryopreserved in liquid nitrogen vapor phase. Analytical flow cytometry was used to check the purity and quantity of every magnetically sorted T cell population. Each sorted fraction had its genomic DNA isolated and then quantified by UV absorbance on a Nanodrop 2000c.

Sequencing was done on a sample of naive CD4+ T cells sorted from blood. The sample's cell subset or site, from its label and the paper: CD45RA+ positively selected. The sequence links TRBV10-2 to TRBJ2-5, with 7 central nucleotides matching TRBD2. The receptor comes from a man aged 18 to 30 in good health. The DNA sequence is given as TGCGCCAGCAGTGAGAGGCCTAGCGGAGAGCAGTACTTC. The resulting protein is CASSERPSGEQYF.